Below, 21 T cell receptor beta chains from the same sample are listed, as sequenced in a study of shared clonotypes between healthy human individuals. Assay: immunoSEQ multiplex PCR; the TCRdb copy retains only in-frame clones and omits some. This sample has approximately 650,000 clones; 95% occur once, and the top ten carry roughly 0.1%. As defined, naive CD8 cells were CD45RO-negative and positively selected for CCR7, with terminally differentiated effector memory CD45RA+ cells excluded. Sequenced material: naive CD8+ T cells sorted from blood. These receptors originate from a young woman in good health.

V usage is TRBV27 and J usage is TRBJ2-4; no clear D gene. V shed 4 bases and J shed 2 bases, with 18 bases lying between them. Per the germline V gene, CDR1 is MNHEY and CDR2 is SMNVEV (reference sequence). This CDR3 region has 17 residues. CDR3: CASSSSTLKLTKNIQYF. Here the CDR3 DNA reads TGTGCCAGCAGTTCCTCAACCCTTAAATTAACCAAAAACATTCAGTACTTC.

The chain uses TRBV6-1 and TRBJ1-1; D is ambiguous. Germline CDR1 MNHNS, CDR2 SASEGT. Deletions cut 1 base from V and 0 bases from J, with 12 bases between. The length of the CDR3 is 16 residues. The CDR3 region has the DNA TGTGCCAGCAGTGAAGTTTGGGATGCCATGAACACTGAAGCTTTCTTT. Translation gives CASSEVWDAMNTEAFF.

This chain links TRBV13 with TRBJ2-1; 10 bases agree with TRBD2. The CDR3 is 15 residues long. Germline V gives CDR1 PRHDT, CDR2 FYEKMQ (reference sequence). Trimming cost V 5 bases and J 4 bases; bases outside gene matches: 5. CDR3 bases: TGTGCCAGCAGCGGAGGACTAGCGGATTACAATGAGCAGTTCTTC. Residues: CASSGGLADYNEQFF.

The chain combines TRBV2 with TRBJ2-7, with D possibly TRBD1 on 6 matching bases. The CDR3 contains 14 residues. The germline V and J ends were trimmed by 1 base and 2 bases, with 9 bases remaining between them. In germline, CDR1 is SNHLY, CDR2 FYNNEI. As DNA, the CDR3 is TGTGCCAGCAGTGAAGGAGGGACAACCTACGAGCAGTACTTC. Encoded protein: CASSEGGTTYEQYF.

The genes are TRBV19 and TRBJ2-5; D possibly matches TRBD1 or TRBD2 (5 bases each). Per the germline V gene, CDR1 is LNHDA and CDR2 is SQIVND (reference sequence). The V and J ends lost 3 bases and 3 bases respectively, with 11 bases between them. This CDR3 spans 14 amino acids. CDR3 sequence: CASSMGGTEETQYF. CDR3 coding DNA: TGTGCCAGTAGTATGGGTGGGACGGAAGAGACCCAGTACTTC.

This clone has just one count. This chain connects TRBV20-1 to TRBJ1-2; no clear D. The germline V gene encodes CDR1 DFQATT and CDR2 SNEGSKA (reference sequence). V was trimmed by 4 bases and J by 7 bases, leaving 10 bases between them. The CDR3 runs 11 residues. The CDR3 DNA is TGCAGTGCTATGGGCCAAAGTGGCTACACCTTC. Residues: CSAMGQSGYTF.

The chain links TRBV5-6 to TRBJ2-3; no clear D gene. This CDR3 has 12 residues. V was trimmed by 3 bases and J by 2 bases, leaving 4 bases between them. CDR1 is SGHDT, CDR2 YYEEEE, per germline. CDR3 nucleotide sequence: TGTGCCAGCAGCTCTTACACAGATACGCAGTATTTT. Its protein product is CASSSYTDTQYF.

The CDR3 DNA follows: TGTGCCAGCAGCAGCAGGGACTACCCTTACCAAGAGACCCAGTACTTC. This codes for CASSSRDYPYQETQYF. This sequence joins TRBV13 and TRBJ2-5; 7 bases are a match to TRBD2. The CDR3 consists of 16 residues. The ends lost 5 bases at V and 0 bases at J; junction bases unmatched: 9. CDR1 is PRHDT and CDR2 is FYEKMQ in the germline V gene (reference sequence).

J is TRBJ2-5 and V is TRBV27; maybe TRBD2 (5 bases). V lost 8 bases and J lost 3, with 10 bases in between. This CDR3 is built from 12 residues. Germline assignment: CDR1 MNHEY and CDR2 SMNVEV (reference sequence). CDR3 protein: CASGLNKETQYF. CDR3 in DNA: TGTGCCAGCGGACTGAACAAAGAGACCCAGTACTTC.

The V and J genes are TRBV28 and TRBJ2-7, with 9 bases that match TRBD2. The CDR3 runs 18 residues. Trimming removed 5 bases from V and 5 bases from J; junction bases left unmatched: 19. Looked up from germline, CDR1 is MDHEN and CDR2 is SYDVKM. This chain's CDR3 is CASSRYSPILGTSNEQYF. The DNA of the CDR3 is TGTGCCAGCAGTCGTTATTCCCCTATCCTAGGGACTAGCAACGAGCAGTACTTC.

Concerning this clone: The sample carries other DNA sequences with the same CDR3. This chain joins TRBV11-2 and TRBJ1-5; D is unresolved. The CDR3 runs 13 residues. Germline V CDR1 and CDR2: SGHAT, FQNNGV. Trimming cost V 3 bases and J 4 bases, with 7 bases left between them. CDR3 sequence: CASSLADNQPQHF. The CDR3, as DNA: TGTGCCAGCAGCTTGGCGGATAATCAGCCCCAGCATTTT.

The rearrangement joins TRBV28 to TRBJ2-1; D is possibly TRBD2 (6 bases). Per the germline V gene, CDR1 is MDHEN and CDR2 is SYDVKM. Trimming left V 5 bases short and J 0 bases short, with 23 bases between. This CDR3 region has 19 residues. CDR3: CASSGTGLISGFSYNEQFF. The CDR3 nucleotides are TGTGCCAGCAGTGGGACGGGACTGATTAGCGGCTTCTCCTACAATGAGCAGTTCTTC.

The chain has TRBV4-1 and TRBJ2-1; no firm D call. Trimming stripped 0 bases from V and 9 bases from J, with 18 bases between. CDR1 MGHRA and CDR2 YSYEKL come from the germline V gene. This CDR3 comprises 16 residues. The CDR3 DNA follows: TGCGCCAGCAGCCAAGAGGCGACTTGGATTCTTACTGAGCAGTTCTTC. Protein product: CASSQEATWILTEQFF.

This chain joins TRBV6-1 and TRBJ2-1; D gene uncertain. Germline CDR1 MNHNS, CDR2 SASEGT. Trimming removed 5 bases at V and 8 bases at J, with 10 bases between. CDR3 size: 12 residues. The CDR3 sequence: CASSTPPDEQFF. Written as DNA, the CDR3 is TGTGCCAGCAGTACGCCTCCTGATGAGCAGTTCTTC.

V and J are TRBV19 and TRBJ2-4; 7 bases fit TRBD2. The CDR3 has 15 amino acids. The V gene end was trimmed by 5 bases and the J gene end by 7 bases; junction bases not matched to a gene: 11. CDR1 and CDR2 (germline): LNHDA, SQIVND (reference sequence). In DNA form, the CDR3 reads TGTGCCAGTAGTCCGGTGCAGACTAGCAGGAACATTCAGTACTTC. Its protein product is CASSPVQTSRNIQYF.

This sequence joins TRBV18 and TRBJ1-1; D is ambiguous. The CDR3 extends over 13 amino acids. Germline CDR1 and CDR2: KGHSH and LQKENI. V lost 1 base and J 1 base, leaving 4 bases between the germline ends. The CDR3 nucleotides read TGTGCCAGCTCACCACGGGGGAACACTGAAGCTTTCTTT. This sequence encodes CASSPRGNTEAFF.

In DNA, the CDR3 is TGTGCCTCCGAGGAAATCGGGGAGGGGAACTACGAGCAGTACTTC. The encoded protein is CASEEIGEGNYEQYF. This chain joins TRBV5-6 and TRBJ2-7; TRBD2 agrees at 7 bases. Germline CDR1 is SGHDT and CDR2 is YYEEEE. CDR3 length: 15 amino acids. The V and J ends lost 10 bases and 3 bases, in that order; junction bases with no gene match: 16.

V usage is TRBV7-9 and J usage is TRBJ2-7, with D perhaps TRBD2 (5 bases). Germline CDR1 SEHNR, CDR2 FQNEAQ (reference sequence). The CDR3 sequence is 15 residues long. Trimming took off 2 bases at V and 0 bases at J, with 11 bases between the two ends. The CDR3 protein is CASSLSLGSSYEQYF. In nucleotides, the CDR3 is TGTGCCAGCAGCTTATCCCTTGGGAGCTCCTACGAGCAGTACTTC.

This chain uses TRBV28 with TRBJ2-3; possibly TRBD2 for D (5 bases). Trimming pared 8 bases from V and 6 bases from J, leaving 9 bases between. The CDR3 contains 11 residues. CDR1 is MDHEN and CDR2 is SYDVKM in the germline V gene. This chain's CDR3 is CASEGGDTQYF. CDR3 nucleotide sequence: TGTGCCAGCGAGGGCGGGGATACGCAGTATTTT.

CDR3 loop: CATEELSGRMSYNEQFF. CDR3 nucleotide sequence: TGTGCCACAGAGGAACTTAGCGGGAGGATGTCCTACAATGAGCAGTTCTTC. The chain recombines TRBV15 with TRBJ2-1, with TRBD2 matching 10 bases. Looked up from germline, CDR1 is LNHNV and CDR2 is YYDKDF (reference sequence). There are 17 residues in the CDR3. V was pared by 9 bases and J by 1 base, with 12 bases of the junction left unmatched. Drawing the rest from reference TRBV15 and TRBJ2-1, the complete variable domain is DAMVIQNPRYQVTQFGKPVTLSCSQTLNHNVMYWYQQKSSQAPKLLFHYYDKDFNNEADTPDNFQSRRPNTSFCFLDIRSPGLGDTAMYLCATEELSGRMSYNEQFFGPGTRLTVL.

The genes are TRBV11-2 and TRBJ2-5; D gene uncertain. TRBJ2-7 explains the end of the DNA better; the J call may be wrong. The CDR3 has 13 amino acids. Germline V lookup: CDR1 SGHAT, CDR2 FQNNGV. The CDR3 DNA follows: TGTGCCAGCAGCTCGGAGTGGCGCTCCGAGCAGTACTTC. This translates into CASSSEWRSEQYF.